The clone carrying this TCR beta chain was counted once. These data are taken from a study of blood T cell repertoires in COVID-19. For the study at large: Both acute and convalescent COVID-19 samples were obtained from the United States, Italy and Spain.

J was trimmed by 1 base and V by 2 bases; bases with no gene match: 6. Germline assignment: CDR1 LNHDA and CDR2 SQIVND (reference sequence). There are 16 residues in the CDR3. Assay used: immunoSEQ multiplex PCR; TCRdb lists only in-frame clones, some missing. This table holds roughly 360,000 clones, over 75% found once. This TCR was recovered from a woman aged 25 to 39 with acute COVID-19. Sequencing used PBMCs or T cells enriched from blood (not recorded which). The chain employs TRBV19 and TRBJ1-1, with TRBD1 identical over 8 bases. The CDR3, as DNA: TGTGCCAGTAGTATACGACCGGGACAGGCGAACACTGAAGCTTTCTTT. Protein product: CASSIRPGQANTEAFF.